The source of this T cell receptor (beta chain) is a study of spatial heterogeneity in lung cancer (dated by TCRdb to the late 2010s). Study-wide context: Samples were obtained from approximately 72 patients with early-stage, untreated non-small cell lung cancer from the lung TRACERx cohort. In the raw uncorrected reads, each unique combination of TCR and UMI appeared on average more than ten times. TCR repertoire features were related to nonsynonymous mutation counts determined by whole-exome sequencing of tumor tissue. In non-small cell lung cancer, the study quantitatively compared TCR alpha and beta repertoires across several tumor regions, matched nontumor lung, and blood. Follow-up PBMC samples were sequenced whenever available, with a median time to follow-up of about 24 months after resection. Both alpha and beta chains were TCR-sequenced in samples taken at surgery, namely 220 tumor regions, more than 62 matched nontumor lung samples and approximately 58 PBMC samples. Beta-chain transcripts were consistently detected in greater numbers than alpha-chain transcripts, which likely reflects a higher abundance of beta-chain transcripts. Broader findings and caveats from the paper: Ubiquitous expanded tumor TCRs showed up in blood more often at tumor resection than at routine follow-up. Additional single-cell paired TCR alpha and beta sequencing was considered necessary to confirm, at a functional level, the hypothesis that regional TCRs recognize regional mutations. Comparisons of baseline and follow-up blood repertoires included only approximately 13 patients.

Based on the germline V gene (reference sequence), the CDR1 and CDR2 sequences are SGHNT and YYREEE. Deletion took 7 bases off V and 8 bases off J, with a span of 21 bases between the germline ends. Including the terminal cysteine and phenylalanine, the CDR3 comprises 15 residues. Only the CDR3 portion is preserved as DNA: 45 bases, with reading frame beginning at the first base. The library was produced with 5' RACE. Sequencer: NextSeq 500. In the TCR library protocol, a unique molecular identifier was attached to each TCR cDNA molecule so that PCR and sequencing errors could be corrected. Per the source publication's procedure: TCR identification, UMI-based error correction and CDR3 extraction were all carried out with Decombinator tools. TCRs above a frequency of 2 per 1,000, corresponding to the top 1% of the tumor frequency distribution, were defined as expanded. Renyi diversity was computed with the R vegan package after each repertoire had been subsampled 100 times to 5,000 TCRs. CDR3 similarity networks were built from amino acid triplet string-kernel similarity, connecting CDR3s with pairwise similarity above 0.82. Using fastp at Q25 and MiXCR, TCRdb reprocessed the public reads and kept productive beta chains. Merged by CDR3 protein, the rows form single entries marked with the most common genes and DNA. These V and J calls originate from TCRdb's pipeline instead of the authors' own analysis. This sample has over 40,000 distinct CDR3 sequences in its table, and roughly 10% of those were observed once. The ten largest clonotypes hold more than 25% of the sample.

This sample's time point label indicates: blood at routine non-recurrence follow-up after resection. Whole RNA extracted from tumor and nontumor lung tissue, or from cryopreserved PBMC samples, was used for TCR sequencing without cell sorting. A patient was chosen for TCR sequencing only when enough RNA was available from at least two tumor regions. This clonotype has only a few counts. Which antigen it targets is not known. No base quality values were provided; no much bigger clone lies one nucleotide off. Recombination joined TRBV5-4 with TRBJ2-2; the D call could be TRBD1 or TRBD2, with each sharing 5 bases. The sample here was PBMCs, taken at follow-up. The clonotype originates from a male donor with early-stage non-small cell lung cancer. In nucleotides, the sequence is TGTGCCAGCTGCCGGGACCCTGGATATGGGGGGGAGCTGTTTTTT. It is translated as CASCRDPGYGGELFF.